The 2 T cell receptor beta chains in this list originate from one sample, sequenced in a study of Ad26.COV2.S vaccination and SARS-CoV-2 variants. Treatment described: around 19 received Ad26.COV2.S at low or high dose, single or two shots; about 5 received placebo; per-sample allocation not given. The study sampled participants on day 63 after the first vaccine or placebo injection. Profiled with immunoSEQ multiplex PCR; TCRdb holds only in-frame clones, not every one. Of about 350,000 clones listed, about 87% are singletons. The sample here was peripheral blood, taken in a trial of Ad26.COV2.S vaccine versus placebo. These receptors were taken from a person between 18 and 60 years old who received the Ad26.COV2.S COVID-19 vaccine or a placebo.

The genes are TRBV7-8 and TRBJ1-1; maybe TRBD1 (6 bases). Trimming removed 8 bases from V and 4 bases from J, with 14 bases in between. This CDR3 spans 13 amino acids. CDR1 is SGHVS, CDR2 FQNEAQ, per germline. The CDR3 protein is CASLGGTGTEAFF. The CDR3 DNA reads TGTGCCAGCCTCGGGGGCACGGGCACTGAAGCTTTCTTT.

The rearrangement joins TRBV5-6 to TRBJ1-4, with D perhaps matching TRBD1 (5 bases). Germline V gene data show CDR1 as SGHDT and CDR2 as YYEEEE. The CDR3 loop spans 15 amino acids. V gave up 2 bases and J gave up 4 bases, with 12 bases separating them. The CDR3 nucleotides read TGTGCCAGCAGCTTCCCGGGACCGAGTAATGAAAAACTGTTTTTT. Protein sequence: CASSFPGPSNEKLFF. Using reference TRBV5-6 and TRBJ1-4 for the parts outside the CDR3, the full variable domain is DAGVTQSPTHLIKTRGQQVTLRCSPKSGHDTVSWYQQALGQGPQFIFQYYEEEERQRGNFPDRFSGHQFPNYSSELNVNALLLGDSALYLCASSFPGPSNEKLFFGSGTQLSVL.